Listed below are T cell receptor beta chains from one sample, sequenced in a study of T cell responses to AZD1222 COVID-19 vaccine. Generated by immunoSEQ multiplex PCR, the TCRdb table keeps only in-frame clones and is missing some. The sample records over 100,000 clones, over 75% being singletons. The material was peripheral blood, obtained on day 0 of AZD1222 vaccination. The source of these receptors is an adult in good health. Both conserved end residues are part of each CDR3. D genes are given only for firm matches. Part of the rows lack a size; the others show once, few, many or a class for expanded clones.

v_call	clone_size	d_call	j_call	cdr3_nt	cdr3_aa
TRBV19	NA	NA	TRBJ2-1	TGTGCCAGTAGCCGCCAGCGGGCCCCTAGCGCCACTAGGAACAATGAGCAGTTCTTC	CASSRQRAPSATRNNEQFF
TRBV19	NA	NA	TRBJ1-6	TGTGCCAGTAGTATCCATCACGGGGGGGATTCACCCCTCCACTTT	CASSIHHGGDSPLHF
TRBV3-1/TRBV3-2	NA	TRBD1	TRBJ1-2	TGTGCCAGCAGCCCCTTCGCACAGGGGTCCGCAAACTATGGCTACACCTTC	CASSPFAQGSANYGYTF
TRBV11-2	NA	TRBD1	TRBJ1-1	TGTGCCAGCAGCTCCTTCCGGAAGGGGGCGCTCACTGAAGCTTTCTTT	CASSSFRKGALTEAFF
TRBV19	NA	NA	TRBJ1-4	TGTGCCAGTACCTTGGCCAGGGATGAAAAACTGTTTTTT	CASTLARDEKLFF
TRBV5-5	once	TRBD2	TRBJ2-7	TGTGCCAGCAGCTTCCGGCTCCGGGGGGACGAGCAGTACTTC	CASSFRLRGDEQYF
TRBV28	NA	TRBD1	TRBJ2-2	TGTGCCAGCAGTTTACCGTTTAGGACAGGGGGGAACACCGGGGAGCTGTTTTTT	CASSLPFRTGGNTGELFF
TRBV9	NA	NA	TRBJ1-2	TGTGCCAGCTCCATCGGGCAGGAGAGCTATGGCTACACCTTC	CASSIGQESYGYTF
TRBV6-5	NA	NA	TRBJ2-1	TGTGCCAGCAGTTACCGGGGGAGCTCCTACAATGAGCAGTTCTTC	CASSYRGSSYNEQFF
TRBV2	NA	TRBD2	TRBJ2-1	TGTGCCAGCAGGCCTAGGACTAGCGGCTCCTACAATGAGCAGTTCTTC	CASRPRTSGSYNEQFF
TRBV10-3	NA	NA	TRBJ2-2	TGTGCCATCAGTGAGTCCAGCGGGTCTCACACCGGGGAGCTGTTTTTT	CAISESSGSHTGELFF
TRBV6-6	NA	TRBD1	TRBJ1-5	TGTGCCAGCAGTCCGGGACAGGGGTTCAATCAGCCCCAGCATTTT	CASSPGQGFNQPQHF
TRBV5-4	few	TRBD1	TRBJ2-7	TGTGCCAGCACCAGACAGGGTTCGGACGAGCAGTACTTC	CASTRQGSDEQYF
TRBV29-1	NA	NA	TRBJ1-1	TGCAGTTCTCCTGAAGCTTTCTTT	CSSPEAFF
TRBV4-1	NA	NA	TRBJ1-5	TGCGCCAGCAGCCAAGACCTAGGTCGTCCCCAGCATTTT	CASSQDLGRPQHF
TRBV7-3	once	TRBD2	TRBJ2-3	TGTGCCAGCAGCCTGGGGACTAGCGGGAATCCTAGCACAGATACGCAGTATTTT	CASSLGTSGNPSTDTQYF
TRBV15	NA	NA	TRBJ1-4	TGTGCCACCAGCAGAGATTCGGGGGCGTCGGCCGAAAAACTGTTTTTT	CATSRDSGASAEKLFF
TRBV19	NA	TRBD1	TRBJ2-4	TGTGCCAGTAGTCCCCCCAGGGGGCTCGTAAAAAACATTCAGTACTTC	CASSPPRGLVKNIQYF
TRBV15	NA	NA	TRBJ2-5	TGTGCCACCAGCAGAGATCTAGCTTGGCAAGAGACCCAGTACTTC	CATSRDLAWQETQYF